This TCR beta chain was identified during a study of T cells after yellow fever vaccination. TCRdb used MiXCR to reprocess the 5' RACE reads, holding one entry per CDR3 protein. The sample has 500,000 to 650,000 distinct CDR3 sequences, around an eighth seen once; the top ten hold under 15%. Trimming removed 5 bases from V and 4 bases from J, with 15 bases in between. This CDR3 contains 14 residues. Germline lookup yields CDR1 MNHNS and CDR2 SASEGT. There are a few counts of this clonotype. This TCR was sampled from a man between 25 and 39 years old who received the YFV17D yellow fever vaccine. The J gene is TRBJ2-7, the V gene TRBV6-1; D might be TRBD1 or TRBD2, each matching 7 bases. The sequencing used PBMCs, collected on the day of the yellow fever booster vaccination. The CDR3 DNA is TGTGCCAGCAGTCCCAGGGGGAGGGAATACGAGCAGTACTTC. Amino acid sequence: CASSPRGREYEQYF.